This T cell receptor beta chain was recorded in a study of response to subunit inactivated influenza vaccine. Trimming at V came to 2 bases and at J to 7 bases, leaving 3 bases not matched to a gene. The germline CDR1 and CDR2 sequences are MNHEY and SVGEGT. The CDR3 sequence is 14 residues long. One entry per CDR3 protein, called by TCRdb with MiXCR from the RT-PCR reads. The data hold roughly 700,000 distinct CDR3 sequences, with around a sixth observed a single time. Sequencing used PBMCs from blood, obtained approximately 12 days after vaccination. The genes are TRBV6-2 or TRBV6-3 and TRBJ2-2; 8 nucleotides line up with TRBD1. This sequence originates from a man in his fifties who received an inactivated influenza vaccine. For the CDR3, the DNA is TGTGCCAGCAGTTACCGGACAGGGATCGGGGAGCTGTTTTTT. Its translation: CASSYRTGIGELFF.